These 6 T cell receptor beta chains originate from one sample sequenced in a study of cytomegalovirus exposure and HLA in healthy donors. PCR employed 60 Vbeta and 13 Jbeta primers. Sequencing used immunoSEQ multiplex PCR; TCRdb keeps in-frame clones, though not all of them. The sample consists of 170,000 or so clones, 80% of them appearing once. Sequenced material: PBMCs. The receptors were sampled from a boy aged 5-17 years in good health and CMV-seronegative.

The chain joins TRBV30 to TRBJ2-5; maybe TRBD1 (5 bases). The DNA matches TRBJ2-7 better at its end, which makes the J call doubtful. Germline lookup yields CDR1 GTSNPN and CDR2 SVGIG (reference sequence). CDR3 length: 13 amino acids. The CDR3 nucleotides are TGTGCCTGCAGGGTCTTCCGGTCCACCGAGCAGTACTTC. Residues: CACRVFRSTEQYF.

J is TRBJ2-7 and V is TRBV28, with a possible D match to TRBD1 (6 bases). The CDR3 covers 13 residues. The V and J ends lost 3 bases and 5 bases respectively, with 11 bases between them. Looked up from germline, CDR1 is MDHEN and CDR2 is SYDVKM. CDR3 DNA sequence: TGTGCCAGCAGTTTTCGACACAGGGACGAGCAGTACTTC. Protein sequence: CASSFRHRDEQYF.

The chain is built from TRBV7-9 and TRBJ1-2; maybe TRBD1 (5 bases). Germline V gives CDR1 SEHNR, CDR2 FQNEAQ (reference sequence). The length of the CDR3 is 14 residues. Trimming stripped 5 bases from V and 2 bases from J, with 12 bases between. CDR3 DNA: TGTGCCAGCAGCCCCGGGGAGGGGAACTATGGCTACACCTTC. Protein sequence: CASSPGEGNYGYTF.

The rearrangement joins TRBV6-1 to TRBJ2-5; the match to TRBD1 covers 12 bases. The CDR3 sequence is 14 residues long. V shed 8 bases, J shed 5 bases, and the junction held 6 bases outside the gene matches. CDR1 and CDR2 from the germline V gene are MNHNS and SASEGT. CDR3 coding DNA: TGTGCCAGCGGGAGGGACAGGGGGCCTGAGACCCAGTACTTC. Amino acid sequence: CASGRDRGPETQYF.

The V call is TRBV7-9, the J call TRBJ1-1, with a possible D match to TRBD1 (6 bases). The V gene lost 5 bases and the J gene lost 1 base, with 17 bases spanning the gap. Germline V gives CDR1 SEHNR, CDR2 FQNEAQ (reference sequence). The CDR3 totals 16 residues. The chain's CDR3 is CASSLSGGGRNTEAFF. CDR3 in DNA: TGTGCCAGCAGCCTATCGGGGGGGGGCAGGAACACTGAAGCTTTCTTT. Full variable domain (rest looked up from reference TRBV7-9 and TRBJ1-1): DTGVSQNPRHKITKRGQNVTFRCDPISEHNRLYWYRQTLGQGPEFLTYFQNEAQLEKSRLLSDRFSAERPKGSFSTLEIQRTEQGDSAMYLCASSLSGGGRNTEAFFGQGTRLTVV.

V usage is TRBV7-2 and J usage is TRBJ2-7, with 9 positions matching TRBD1. The CDR3 contains 16 residues. CDR1 is SGHTA, CDR2 FQGNSA, per germline. Germline trimming cut 1 base from V and 2 bases from J; bases unmatched to any gene: 6. Here the CDR3 DNA reads TGTGCCAGCAGCTTAGGGGGGACAGGGACCACCTACGAGCAGTACTTC. Protein product: CASSLGGTGTTYEQYF.